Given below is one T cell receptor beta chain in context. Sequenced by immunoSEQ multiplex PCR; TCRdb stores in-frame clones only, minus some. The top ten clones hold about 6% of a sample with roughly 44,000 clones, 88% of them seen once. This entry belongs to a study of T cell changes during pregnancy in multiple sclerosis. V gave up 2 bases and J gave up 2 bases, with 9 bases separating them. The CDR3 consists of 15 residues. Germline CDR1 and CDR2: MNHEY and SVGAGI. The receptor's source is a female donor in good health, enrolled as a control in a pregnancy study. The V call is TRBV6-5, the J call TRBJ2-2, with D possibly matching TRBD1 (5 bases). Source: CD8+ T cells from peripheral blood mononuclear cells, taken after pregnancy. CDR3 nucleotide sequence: TGTGCCAGCAGTTACGTAGGGGATAACACCGGGGAGCTGTTTTTT. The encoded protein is CASSYVGDNTGELFF.